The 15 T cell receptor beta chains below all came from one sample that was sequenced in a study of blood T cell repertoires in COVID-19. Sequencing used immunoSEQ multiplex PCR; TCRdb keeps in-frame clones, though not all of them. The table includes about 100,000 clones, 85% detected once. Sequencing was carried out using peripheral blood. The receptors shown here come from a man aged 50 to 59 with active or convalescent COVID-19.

The CDR3 loop is CAISGLAGLDTEAFF. CDR3 DNA sequence: TGTGCCATCAGTGGTCTGGCGGGGCTCGACACTGAAGCTTTCTTT. V is TRBV10-3 and J is TRBJ1-1; D perhaps matches TRBD1 (5 bases). Trimming shortened V by 4 bases and J by 3 bases, and 15 bases separated the two germline ends. CDR3 length equals 15 residues. Germline V gene data show CDR1 as ENHRY and CDR2 as SYGVKD.

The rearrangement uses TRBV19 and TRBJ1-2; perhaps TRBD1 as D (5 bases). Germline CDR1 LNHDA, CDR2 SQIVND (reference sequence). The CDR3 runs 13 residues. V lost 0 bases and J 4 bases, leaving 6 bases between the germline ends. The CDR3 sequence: CASSIDQGYGYTF. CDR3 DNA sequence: TGTGCCAGTAGTATAGACCAGGGCTATGGCTACACCTTC.

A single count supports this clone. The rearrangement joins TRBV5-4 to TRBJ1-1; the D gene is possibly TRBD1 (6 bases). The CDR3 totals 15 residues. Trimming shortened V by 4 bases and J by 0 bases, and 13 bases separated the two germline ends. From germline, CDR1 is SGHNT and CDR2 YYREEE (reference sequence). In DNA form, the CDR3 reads TGTGCCAGCAGCCCTAACAGGGTCATGAACACTGAAGCTTTCTTT. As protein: CASSPNRVMNTEAFF.

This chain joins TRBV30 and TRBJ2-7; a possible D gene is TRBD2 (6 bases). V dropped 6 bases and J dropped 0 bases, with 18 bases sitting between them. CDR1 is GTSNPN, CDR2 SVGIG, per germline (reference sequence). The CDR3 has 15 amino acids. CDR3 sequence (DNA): TGTGCCTGTATGGAAGTGGGACTGAGCTCCTACGAGCAGTACTTC. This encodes CACMEVGLSSYEQYF.

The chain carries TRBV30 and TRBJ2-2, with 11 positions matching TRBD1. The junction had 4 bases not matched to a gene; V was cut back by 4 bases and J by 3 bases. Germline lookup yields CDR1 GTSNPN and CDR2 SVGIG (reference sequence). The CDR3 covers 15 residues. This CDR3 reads CAWNEGQGDTGELFF. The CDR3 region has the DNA TGTGCCTGGAACGAGGGACAGGGGGACACCGGGGAGCTGTTTTTT.

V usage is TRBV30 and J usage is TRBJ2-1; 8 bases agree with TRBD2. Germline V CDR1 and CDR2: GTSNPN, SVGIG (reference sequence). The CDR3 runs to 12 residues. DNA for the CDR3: TGTGCTGTGGCGGGAGGTGGCAATGAGCAGTTCTTC. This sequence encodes CAVAGGGNEQFF.

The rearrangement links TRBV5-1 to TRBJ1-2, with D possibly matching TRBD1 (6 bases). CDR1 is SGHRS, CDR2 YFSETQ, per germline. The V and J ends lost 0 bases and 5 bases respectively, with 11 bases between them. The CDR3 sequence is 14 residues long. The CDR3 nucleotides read TGCGCCAGCAGCTTGGGGGGGACACCTTATGGCTACACCTTC. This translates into CASSLGGTPYGYTF.

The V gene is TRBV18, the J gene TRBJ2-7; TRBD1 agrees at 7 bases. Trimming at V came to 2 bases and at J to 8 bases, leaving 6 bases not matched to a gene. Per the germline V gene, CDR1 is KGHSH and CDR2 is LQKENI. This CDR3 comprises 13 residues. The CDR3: CASSPTTGEQQYF. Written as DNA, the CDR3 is TGTGCCAGCTCACCAACAACAGGGGAACAGCAGTACTTC.

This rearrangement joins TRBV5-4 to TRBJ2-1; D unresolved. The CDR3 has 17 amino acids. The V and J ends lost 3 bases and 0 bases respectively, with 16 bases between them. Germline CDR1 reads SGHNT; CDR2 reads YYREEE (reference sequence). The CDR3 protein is CASSSASHIGSYNEQFF. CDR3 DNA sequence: TGTGCCAGCAGCTCTGCAAGCCATATCGGCTCCTACAATGAGCAGTTCTTC.

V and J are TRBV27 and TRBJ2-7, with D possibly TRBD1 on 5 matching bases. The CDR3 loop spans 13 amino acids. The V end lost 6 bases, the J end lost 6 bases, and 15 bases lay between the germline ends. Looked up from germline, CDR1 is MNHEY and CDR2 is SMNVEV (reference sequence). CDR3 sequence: CASSPRAGSEQYF. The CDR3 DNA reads TGTGCCAGCAGCCCCAGGGCAGGGTCCGAGCAGTACTTC.

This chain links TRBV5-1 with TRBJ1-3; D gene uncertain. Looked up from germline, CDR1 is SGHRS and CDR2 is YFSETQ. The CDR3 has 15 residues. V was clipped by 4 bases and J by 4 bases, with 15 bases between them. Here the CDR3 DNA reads TGCGCCAGCAGCCCCATGGCGGATCGGGGAAACACCATATATTTT. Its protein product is CASSPMADRGNTIYF.

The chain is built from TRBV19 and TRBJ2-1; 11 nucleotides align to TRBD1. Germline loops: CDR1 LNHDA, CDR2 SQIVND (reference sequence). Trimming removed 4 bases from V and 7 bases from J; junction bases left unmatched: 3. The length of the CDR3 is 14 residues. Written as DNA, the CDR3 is TGTGCCAGTAGTAGCGGACAGGGGGCGAATGAGCAGTTCTTC. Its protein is CASSSGQGANEQFF.

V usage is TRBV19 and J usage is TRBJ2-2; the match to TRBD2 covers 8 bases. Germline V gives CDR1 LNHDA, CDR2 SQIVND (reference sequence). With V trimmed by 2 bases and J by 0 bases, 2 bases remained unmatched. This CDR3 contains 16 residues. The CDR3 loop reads CASSIPTSANTGELFF. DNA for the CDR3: TGTGCCAGTAGTATACCGACTAGCGCGAACACCGGGGAGCTGTTTTTT.

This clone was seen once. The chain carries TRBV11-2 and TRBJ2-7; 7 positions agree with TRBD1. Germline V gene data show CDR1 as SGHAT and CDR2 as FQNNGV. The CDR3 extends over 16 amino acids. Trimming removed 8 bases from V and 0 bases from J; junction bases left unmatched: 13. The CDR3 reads CASGNRQGTNSYEQYF. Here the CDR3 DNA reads TGTGCCAGCGGAAATCGACAGGGCACAAACTCCTACGAGCAGTACTTC. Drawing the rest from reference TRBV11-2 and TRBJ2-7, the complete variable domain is EAGVAQSPRYKIIEKRQSVAFWCNPISGHATLYWYQQILGQGPKLLIQFQNNGVVDDSQLPKDRFSAERLKGVDSTLKIQPAKLEDSAVYLCASGNRQGTNSYEQYFGPGTRLTVT.

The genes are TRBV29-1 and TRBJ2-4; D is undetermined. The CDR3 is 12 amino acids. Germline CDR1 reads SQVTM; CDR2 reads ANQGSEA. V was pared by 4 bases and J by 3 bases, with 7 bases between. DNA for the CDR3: TGCAGCGTTGGACACAGCAAAAACATTCAGTACTTC. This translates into CSVGHSKNIQYF.